Below are 22 T cell receptor beta chains sequenced from a single sample in a study of breast tumors, draining lymph nodes, adjacent tissues. The lymph nodes were axillary draining lymph nodes from breast cancer patients. From the multiplex PCR reads, TCRdb called clonotypes with MiXCR, one entry per CDR3 protein. The sample shows approximately 89,000 distinct CDR3 sequences, over 25% of them seen only once. The sample comprised axillary lymph node tissue. The receptors were gathered from a female donor with breast cancer. Some clones in this sample may be carry-over from other donors' samples.

Concerning this clonotype: A much larger clone lies one base from this, so it may be a read error. No conserved phenylalanine or tryptophan is present at the end of the CDR3, so a read error is the likely explanation. V usage is TRBV7-3 and J usage is TRBJ1-1; 7 nucleotides line up with TRBD1. Per the germline V gene, CDR1 is SGHTA and CDR2 is FQGTGA. Unmatched junction bases numbered 9, after V lost 6 bases and J lost 5 bases. This CDR3 is built from 14 residues. The CDR3 DNA follows: TGTGCCAGCAGGTCGACAGGGCCAAGGACTGAAGCTTTCCTT. Translated, it gives CASRSTGPRTEAFL.

This clonotype was recorded at least ten times. The J gene is TRBJ2-5, the V gene TRBV11-2, with D perhaps TRBD1 (5 bases). Trimming shortened V by 5 bases and J by 2 bases, and 12 bases separated the two germline ends. Germline values: CDR1 SGHAT, CDR2 FQNNGV. This CDR3 contains 14 residues. The DNA of the CDR3 is TGTGCCAGCAGCCTCCGGACAATTCAAGAGACCCAGTACTTC. Translated, it gives CASSLRTIQETQYF. The whole variable domain, filled in from reference TRBV11-2 and TRBJ2-5, reads EAGVAQSPRYKIIEKRQSVAFWCNPISGHATLYWYQQILGQGPKLLIQFQNNGVVDDSQLPKDRFSAERLKGVDSTLKIQPAKLEDSAVYLCASSLRTIQETQYFGPGTRLLVL.

This clonotype was counted ten times or more. The chain links TRBV10-3 to TRBJ2-7; 8 bases align to TRBD2. Germline V lookup: CDR1 ENHRY, CDR2 SYGVKD. V shed 5 bases and J 4 bases; nucleotides not matched to a gene: 7. The CDR3 is made up of 14 amino acids. CDR3 sequence (DNA): TGTGCCATCAGTCAAGCGGGAGTGATGTACGAGCAGTACTTC. Its protein product is CAISQAGVMYEQYF.

A note on this clonotype: A much larger clone sits a single nucleotide away, making a read error possible. The chain has TRBV7-9 and TRBJ1-1; weak D call: TRBD1 (5 bases). The germline CDR1 and CDR2 sequences are SEHNR and FQNEAQ (reference sequence). V was shortened by 3 bases and J by 3 bases, with 14 bases between the two germline ends. The CDR3 is made up of 15 amino acids. CDR3 nucleotide sequence: TGTGCCAGCAGCTTTTCGGGCAGGGTGGACACTGAAGCTTTCTTT. It translates to CASSFSGRVDTEAFF.

This chain links TRBV24-1 with TRBJ1-2, with a tentative D call TRBD1 (5 bases). V was shortened by 3 bases and J by 5 bases, with 12 bases between the two germline ends. The CDR3 runs to 14 residues. The germline gives CDR1 KGHDR, CDR2 SFDVKD. The DNA for the CDR3 is TGTGCCACCAGTGATCCGGGGCTAACATATGGCTACACCTTC. Its translation: CATSDPGLTYGYTF.

The V call is TRBV7-3, the J call TRBJ1-1; D unresolved. The V gene lost 5 bases and the J gene lost 3 bases, with 19 bases spanning the gap. The V gene's germline CDR1 is SGHTA and CDR2 FQGTGA. CDR3 size: 16 residues. CDR3 sequence reads: CASSPNPTQLYTEAFF. In DNA form, the CDR3 reads TGTGCCAGCAGCCCCAATCCGACACAGCTCTACACTGAAGCTTTCTTT.

This clonotype was seen repeatedly, ten times or more. A read error may be the cause here, since a much bigger clone is one base away. CDR3 residues: CASGFLGGRSGANVLTF. The CDR3 region has the DNA TGTGCTAGTGGTTTCTTAGGGGGAAGATCTGGGGCCAACGTCCTGACTTTC. V and J are TRBV12-5 and TRBJ2-6; possible D gene TRBD1, 6 bases. Trimming took off 3 bases at V and 1 base at J, with 13 bases between the two ends. The CDR3 sequence is 17 residues long. Germline CDR1 reads LGHNT; CDR2 reads FRNRAP.

This clonotype showed up many times. This chain links TRBV4-1 with TRBJ2-1; 8 bases align to TRBD2. Unmatched junction bases numbered 9, after V lost 5 bases and J lost 6 bases. CDR1 and CDR2 from the germline V gene are MGHRA and YSYEKL. The CDR3 runs to 15 residues. The CDR3 region is CASSSVSLAVNEQFF. In nucleotides, the CDR3 is TGCGCCAGCAGCTCAGTCTCACTAGCGGTCAATGAGCAGTTCTTC.

This clonotype was seen many times. The chain carries TRBV7-2 and TRBJ2-5; 11 bases agree with TRBD2. Trimming removed 2 bases from V and 6 bases from J; junction bases left unmatched: 11. This CDR3 has 17 amino acids. CDR1 SGHTA and CDR2 FQGNSA come from the germline V gene. The CDR3 sequence: CASSLSITSGSAKTQYF. DNA of the CDR3: TGTGCCAGCAGCTTAAGCATTACTAGCGGGAGCGCTAAGACCCAGTACTTC.

In its sample, this clonotype was seen many times. The chain has TRBV7-2 and TRBJ2-1; the D is unclear. Germline values: CDR1 SGHTA, CDR2 FQGNSA. This CDR3 contains 12 residues. V dropped 0 bases and J dropped 8 bases, with 5 bases sitting between them. In nucleotides, the CDR3 is TGTGCCAGCAGCTTAGCAGGGCATGAGCAGTTCTTC. This codes for CASSLAGHEQFF.

This clonotype was counted at least ten times. This sequence joins TRBV20-1 and TRBJ2-3, with 8 nucleotides matching TRBD1. Germline assignment: CDR1 DFQATT and CDR2 SNEGSKA (reference sequence). V shed 3 bases and J 2 bases; nucleotides not matched to a gene: 4. The CDR3 spans 14 residues. The CDR3 sequence is CSASGTGNTDTQYF. The CDR3 DNA sequence: TGCAGTGCTAGTGGGACAGGTAACACAGATACGCAGTATTTT.

This clonotype came up many times. The chain is built from TRBV15 and TRBJ1-2; no clear D gene. Trimming cost V 0 bases and J 6 bases, with 14 bases left between them. CDR1 LNHNV and CDR2 YYDKDF come from the germline V gene (reference sequence). CDR3 length: 15 residues. The CDR3 reads CATSRDREGSNGYTF. As DNA, the CDR3 is TGTGCCACCAGCAGAGATCGGGAGGGATCAAATGGCTACACCTTC.

In this sample, this clonotype turned up many times. The chain uses TRBV14 and TRBJ1-5; D unresolved. Germline CDR1 is SGHDN and CDR2 is FVKESK. Trimming stripped 1 base from V and 3 bases from J, with 7 bases between. The CDR3 runs to 14 residues. CDR3 sequence: CASSQVGSNQPQHF. In DNA, the CDR3 is TGTGCCAGCAGCCAAGTAGGATCCAATCAGCCCCAGCATTTT.

This clonotype was recorded at least ten times. The chain combines TRBV15 with TRBJ1-2, with 7 bases aligning to TRBD1. This CDR3 is 13 amino acids long. V was clipped by 5 bases and J by 4 bases; unmatched bases: 4. The germline CDR1 and CDR2 sequences are LNHNV and YYDKDF (reference sequence). CDR3 protein: CATSRGGSYGYTF. In DNA form, the CDR3 reads TGTGCCACCAGCCGAGGGGGCAGCTATGGCTACACCTTC.

This clonotype was detected ten times or more. V and J are TRBV7-3 and TRBJ2-2, with D tentatively TRBD1 (6 bases). Germline V gene sequence: CDR1 SGHTA, CDR2 FQGTGA. Trimming left V 6 bases short and J 2 bases short, with 16 bases between. This CDR3 comprises 16 residues. CDR3 nucleotide sequence: TGTGCCAGCAGGGATAATACAGGGCTTAACACCGGGGAGCTGTTTTTT. Protein product: CASRDNTGLNTGELFF.

The V call is TRBV20-1, the J call TRBJ1-5; the match to TRBD1 covers 7 bases. CDR3 size: 14 residues. From germline, CDR1 is DFQATT and CDR2 SNEGSKA (reference sequence). V dropped 5 bases and J dropped 1; count of bases not matched to a gene: 5. The CDR3 DNA follows: TGCAGTGCTGCGACAGGGAGGAGCAATCAGCCCCAGCATTTT. As protein: CSAATGRSNQPQHF.

This clonotype was observed a handful of times. Just one base apart from a much larger clone, this may be a read error. J is TRBJ2-5 and V is TRBV9, with D unclear. Germline V gives CDR1 SGDLS, CDR2 YYNGEE. The CDR3 runs 15 residues. The CDR3 coding sequence is TGTGCCAGCGGCGTAGCTGCGGCCAGCCAAGAGACCCAGTACTTC. Protein sequence: CASGVAAASQETQYF.

Of note for this clonotype: This may stem from a read error, because a much larger clone lies one nucleotide away. This CDR3 reads CASSFDGGAKNIQYF. For the CDR3, the DNA is TGTGCCAGCAGTTTCGACGGGGGGGCCAAAAACATTCAGTACTTC. This chain uses TRBV12-3 or TRBV12-4 with TRBJ2-4, with 7 bases that match TRBD2. This CDR3 has 15 residues. J lost 1 base, V lost 3 bases, and 3 bases had no gene match.

In its sample, this clonotype was seen many times. V usage is TRBV7-2 and J usage is TRBJ1-5, with no clear D. The CDR3 sequence is 13 residues long. The V end lost 4 bases, the J end lost 6 bases, and 10 bases lay between the germline ends. Germline V gene sequence: CDR1 SGHTA, CDR2 FQGNSA. The CDR3 here is CASSSNGLQPQHF. In DNA form, the CDR3 reads TGTGCCAGCAGCTCAAACGGTCTTCAGCCCCAGCATTTT.

For this clonotype: One end of the junction varies from germline; a read error may be responsible. The chain carries TRBV20-1 and TRBJ2-5; D gene unclear. CDR1 and CDR2 from the germline V gene are DFQATT and SNEGSKA (reference sequence). The CDR3 is made up of 11 amino acids. This CDR3 is CSAPLTETRSF. CDR3 in DNA: TGCAGTGCTCCATTAACAGAGACCCGGTCCTTC.

There are many counts of this clonotype. This rearrangement joins TRBV14 to TRBJ1-4; maybe TRBD1 (5 bases). Trimming left V 4 bases short and J 6 bases short, with 18 bases between. CDR1 is SGHDN, CDR2 FVKESK, per germline. There are 16 residues in the CDR3. The CDR3 DNA reads as TGTGCCAGCAGCCGAACCCGGGAAGGGGTTTATGAAAAACTGTTTTTT. Protein sequence: CASSRTREGVYEKLFF.

The table lists this clonotype with many counts. The gene calls are TRBV5-1 and TRBJ2-2, with D perhaps matching TRBD1 (6 bases). Germline CDR1 and CDR2: SGHRS and YFSETQ. This CDR3 region has 15 residues. Trimming pared 4 bases from V and 3 bases from J, leaving 13 bases between. CDR3 sequence (DNA): TGCGCCAGCAGCCCGACGGACAGTTACACCGGGGAGCTGTTTTTT. Amino acids: CASSPTDSYTGELFF.